The T cell receptor (beta chain) under discussion was sequenced for a study of tumor-infiltrating lymphocytes in primary liver carcinoma. About the research overall: Those enrolled were patients of both sexes, who were aged 30 to 69 years. Tumors measured 4.2 to 10 cm and were stage T1-T3 N0M0.

Regarding the study as a whole: Tumor top-250-clone fraction significantly exceeded that of blood (p = 0.039). Less overlap was seen in tumor-adjacent and tumor-blood pairs than in tumor region pairs.

The template, 450 to 650 ng total RNA, yielded TCR beta cDNA made with a constant-region primer. ARM-PCR, slightly modified, supplied the TCR beta libraries through three nested multiplex PCR rounds. Running ten to eleven cycles apiece, the first two PCR rounds relied on TRBV1-TRBV30 forward primers together with a C-beta reverse primer. TCRdb analysed the multiplex PCR reads with MiXCR anew, one entry per CDR3 protein. The sample has approximately 300,000 distinct CDR3 sequences, roughly 60% seen once. About this clonotype itself: The target antigen is unknown. The conserved closing phenylalanine or tryptophan is absent in this CDR3, likely reflecting a read error.

Germline DNA was also extracted, with blood RNA taken from unsorted whole blood. In germline, CDR1 is SGHNT, CDR2 YYREEE (reference sequence). V shed 4 bases and J shed 1 base, with 8 bases lying between them. CDR3 length: 13 amino acids. The genes are TRBV5-4 and TRBJ1-1; unclear D gene. Source material: peripheral blood. The clonotype was recovered from a middle-aged man with primary liver carcinoma and hepatitis B virus infection. CDR3 sequence reads: CASSPVRNTEAFS. The CDR3 nucleotides are TGTGCCAGCAGCCCCGTCAGGAACACTGAAGCTTTCTCT.